These T cell receptor beta chains were read from a single sample in a study of cytomegalovirus exposure and HLA in healthy donors. Measured with immunoSEQ multiplex PCR; TCRdb has only the in-frame clones, and not every one. Of more than 150,000 clones in the sample, 65% to 80% are singletons; the top ten hold over 2%. The specimen was PBMCs. Receptors were obtained from a woman under 40 in good health and CMV-seropositive. CDR3s include the opening cysteine and the closing phenylalanine or tryptophan. A D gene is named only where the DNA matches it firmly.

TRBV11-2,15,TRBD1,TRBJ2-3,CASSSRDRLPDTQYF
TRBV5-6,16,.,TRBJ1-3,CASSLTGRERGNTIYF
TRBV4-3,15,TRBD2,TRBJ2-2,CASRASGGNPGELFF
TRBV9,16,TRBD1,TRBJ2-1,CASSVAPGQTYNEQFF
TRBV5-1,12,TRBD2,TRBJ2-7,CASSLSGAQQYF
TRBV7-9,15,TRBD1,TRBJ1-2,CASSSPRQGLGGYTF
TRBV6-1,17,.,TRBJ1-3,CASSVSAGGSSGNTIYF
TRBV2,15,TRBD1,TRBJ1-5,CASSMQGTGNQPQHF
TRBV6-5,13,.,TRBJ2-2,CASSRQNTGELFF
TRBV19,15,TRBD1,TRBJ1-5,CASKQGGTGNQPQHF
TRBV7-6,21,.,TRBJ2-4,CASSFTGRRRKRTEIENIQYF
TRBV9,14,.,TRBJ1-5,CASSLQGGVQPQHF
TRBV19,13,.,TRBJ1-5,CASSLTDNQPQHF
TRBV5-1,16,TRBD2,TRBJ2-1,CASSITSGGAWNEQFF
TRBV11-2,15,TRBD1,TRBJ1-2,CAGSQLQGANYGYTF
TRBV19,12,.,TRBJ1-1,CASSDRGTEAFF
TRBV7-9,15,.,TRBJ1-4,CASSPEAGTNEKLFF
TRBV19,13,.,TRBJ1-5,CASSISLNQPQHF
TRBV27,15,.,TRBJ2-5,CASKREGSGKETQYF
TRBV19,15,.,TRBJ1-3,CASTADTISGNTIYF
TRBV15,16,.,TRBJ1-3,CATSPAAGNPGNTIYF
TRBV27,15,TRBD1,TRBJ1-5,CASSLQGDYNQPQHF
TRBV7-9,15,TRBD2,TRBJ2-3,CASVLGGGGAPTQYF
TRBV11-2,19,TRBD2,TRBJ2-2,CASSSPRTSGGANTGELFF
TRBV9,15,TRBD1,TRBJ2-1,CASSGGDRGHNEQFF
TRBV19,15,TRBD1,TRBJ2-5,CASRNRGQGRETQYF
TRBV7-9,13,.,TRBJ2-7,CASSRGGGYEQYF
TRBV5-1,14,TRBD1,TRBJ1-6,CASSLGAGGSPLHF
TRBV5-1,16,TRBD2,TRBJ2-3,CASSLVGREGTDTQYF
TRBV5-6,15,.,TRBJ2-7,CASSFDRLLSYEQYF
TRBV2,17,TRBD2,TRBJ2-3,CASSESGLAGLVDTQYF
TRBV15,16,.,TRBJ2-7,CATSRDGGINFDEQYF
TRBV6-1,14,TRBD1,TRBJ2-7,CAARGGTGLYEQYF
TRBV6-5,13,.,TRBJ1-2,CASSLQSAYGYTF
TRBV6-6,15,TRBD1,TRBJ1-1,CASSLRTGRFREAFF
TRBV12-5,20,.,TRBJ1-3,CASGKTTRDILRPSGNTIYF
TRBV7-9,15,TRBD1,TRBJ2-7,CASSSRAGTAYEQYF
TRBV27,13,.,TRBJ1-2,CASSFRGNYGYTF
TRBV5-1,16,TRBD2,TRBJ2-3,CASSTLLAGGVDTQYF
TRBV29-1,13,TRBD1,TRBJ1-4,CSVEGLDRGKLFF
TRBV7-2,14,TRBD1,TRBJ2-7,CASSLETGGYEQYF
TRBV18,14,TRBD1,TRBJ1-2,CASSPPGQGRGYTF
TRBV7-9,15,TRBD2,TRBJ2-1,CASSLTSGSGNEQFF
TRBV11-3,18,TRBD2,TRBJ2-7,CASSSTTSGGTISYEQYF
TRBV5-5,18,.,TRBJ1-1,CASSPHSTGPLKHTEAFF
TRBV9,13,TRBD2,TRBJ2-7,CASSPGGFNEQYF
TRBV5-1,15,TRBD1,TRBJ2-5,CASSFGQVYQETQYF
TRBV2,15,TRBD1,TRBJ1-1,CASSEPGQGYTEAFF
TRBV28,15,TRBD1,TRBJ2-3,CASSRGQGGTDTQYF
TRBV7-3,16,TRBD2,TRBJ2-3,CASSLGLAGGTDTQYF
TRBV28,13,.,TRBJ1-5,CATADKFNQPQHF
TRBV11-2,13,.,TRBJ1-6,CASSPIRERKRHF
TRBV27,15,TRBD1,TRBJ1-6,CASSLRPGQGVSLHF
TRBV28,18,.,TRBJ1-6,CASSLGGRRSSYNSPLHF
TRBV19,11,.,TRBJ2-7,CASSIAGEQYF